This T cell receptor beta chain appears in the sequencing data of a study of T cells in localized non-small cell lung cancer. Findings and caveats of the study: Owing to sequencing of a solitary tumor region, heterogeneity cannot be discounted. Adjacent lung held a median 57 of the top 100 tumor clones.

A note on this clone: Its antigen remains unknown.

Produced via immunoSEQ multiplex PCR; TCRdb's table is partial and in-frame only. The repertoire consists of about 900 clones, with roughly 21% occurring once and the leading ten covering over 9.5%. Here the sequenced sample was normal lung tissue next to the tumor, taken before any cancer treatment. The TCR sequence derives from a man between 35 and 75 years old with stage III squamous cell lung carcinoma.

The CDR3 DNA follows: TGTGCCAGCAGTTACCGGAAGCGGGAGGCCCGCGGAAAACTCCACGAGCAGTACTTC. Amino acid sequence: CASSYRKREARGKLHEQYF. V usage is TRBV6-8 and J usage is TRBJ2-7; 9 nucleotides line up with TRBD2. In germline, CDR1 is MNHGY, CDR2 SAAAGT. This CDR3 is built from 19 residues. V lost 2 bases, J lost 5 bases, and 19 bases stayed unmatched.